This record covers a single T cell receptor beta chain. The sample belongs to a study of blood T cell repertoires in COVID-19. Study details: Sample material is recorded as cDNA or gDNA derived from T cells, B-cell-depleted T cells, or PBMCs.

The CDR3 sequence is 15 residues long. V was cut by 5 bases and J by 6 bases, with 16 bases left in between. CDR1 and CDR2 from the germline V gene are SNHLY and FYNNEI. Profiled with immunoSEQ multiplex PCR; TCRdb holds only in-frame clones, not every one. The sample holds around 320,000 clones; roughly 86% are singletons and the top ten take 11%. The rearrangement joins TRBV2 to TRBJ1-4, with a weak D call TRBD1 (5 bases). The receptor comes from a woman younger than 45 with COVID-19, enrolled during active disease. The sample comprised peripheral blood. CDR3 DNA sequence: TGTGCCAGCAGTTCAGAGGAGGGAGGGGATGAAAAACTGTTTTTT. This translates into CASSSEEGGDEKLFF. Together with reference TRBV2 and TRBJ1-4, the CDR3 gives the full variable domain: EPEVTQTPSHQVTQMGQEVILRCVPISNHLYFYWYRQILGQKVEFLVSFYNNEISEKSEIFDDQFSVERPDGSNFTLKIRSTKLEDSAMYFCASSSEEGGDEKLFFGSGTQLSVL.